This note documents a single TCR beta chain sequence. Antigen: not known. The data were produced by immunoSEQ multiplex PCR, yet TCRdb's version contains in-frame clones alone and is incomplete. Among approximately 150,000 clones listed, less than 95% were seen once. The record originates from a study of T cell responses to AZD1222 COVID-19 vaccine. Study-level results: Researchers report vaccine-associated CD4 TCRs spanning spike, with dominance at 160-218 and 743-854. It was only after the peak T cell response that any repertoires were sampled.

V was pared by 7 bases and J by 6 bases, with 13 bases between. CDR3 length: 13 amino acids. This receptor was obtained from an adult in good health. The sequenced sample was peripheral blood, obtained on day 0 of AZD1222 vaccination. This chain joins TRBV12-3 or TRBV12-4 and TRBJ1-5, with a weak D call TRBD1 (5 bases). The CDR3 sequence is CASNPNRGQPQHF. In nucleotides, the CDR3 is TGTGCCAGCAATCCCAATAGGGGTCAGCCCCAGCATTTT.